The entry below gives a single T cell receptor (beta chain) sequence along with its context. Its antigen remains unknown. Regions amplified from RNA transcripts were the TCR beta CDR3 regions. RT-PCR in the first round (using the HTBI primer set) targeted the TCR CDR3. TCRdb ran MiXCR on the multiplex PCR reads and lists one entry per CDR3 protein. The sample yields 550,000 to 600,000 distinct CDR3 sequences, approximately 16% seen once. The J segment lost 3 bases and the V segment lost 4 bases, leaving 6 bases of the junction unmatched. Germline CDR1 reads SEHNR; CDR2 reads FQNEAQ (reference sequence). The CDR3 is 15 amino acids. The sample belongs to a study of T cells in Graves' hyperthyroidism and ophthalmopathy. General study points: Ophthalmopathy got predicted by the model a median around six months before its onset.

Pregnant or lactating patients were excluded, as were those with uncontrolled infection or other autoimmune disease. The sample comprised blood. This receptor was identified in a woman younger than 30 with Graves' hyperthyroidism. The chain carries TRBV7-9 and TRBJ2-7; the match to TRBD2 covers 10 bases. This chain's CDR3 is CASSCGTSEFYEQYF. The DNA of the CDR3 is TGTGCCAGCAGCTGTGGGACTAGCGAATTCTACGAGCAGTACTTC.